This T cell receptor beta chain was documented in a study of somatic mutations in cytotoxic T cells in rheumatoid arthritis. Study at large: Before any treatment began, 30 to 35 ml EDTA peripheral blood was collected from patients right after diagnosis.

The V gene's germline CDR1 is SGDLS and CDR2 YYNGEE. The J segment lost 6 bases and the V segment lost 7 bases, leaving 4 bases of the junction unmatched. The CDR3 extends over 12 amino acids. In the original processing: Rarely, patient CD8+ clones larger than 1% corresponded to published virus-specific TCRB sequences. TCRdb keeps only in-frame clones here, not all; method: immunoSEQ multiplex PCR. Clonal size and the V and J genes are those of that table, whereas D and trimming came from the DNA. The repertoire holds 15,000 to 20,000 clones, with 80% as singletons. Of note for this clone: The antigen is unknown.

General observations from the study: Antigenic targets recognized by the expanded CD8+ clones remained undetermined.

The chain employs TRBV9 and TRBJ2-1; 7 bases fit TRBD2. Sequences were obtained from CD8+ T cells sorted from blood. This receptor was obtained from an adult with rheumatoid arthritis. The CDR3 is CASGGGGNEQFF. In DNA, the CDR3 is TGTGCCAGCGGGGGGGGAGGCAATGAGCAGTTCTTC.